This T cell receptor beta chain is drawn from a study of shared clonotypes between healthy human individuals. Remarks on this clone: Antigen unknown.

Study results and caveats: Larger richness was generally estimated for naive than memory subsets.

All donors were Caucasian adults living in Nashville, Tennessee. Splitting the CD4+ cells yielded a CD45RA+ naive subset and a CD45RA-negative memory subset. Evenly divided among several immunoSEQ plates was the genomic DNA of each subset. This table comes from immunoSEQ multiplex PCR, and its TCRdb copy is limited to in-frame clones, with some not included. The sample yields approximately 940,000 clones, approximately 80% seen once. The germline gives CDR1 GTSNPN, CDR2 SVGIG (reference sequence). CDR3 size: 12 residues. Trimming removed 3 bases at V and 7 bases at J, with 7 bases between. This TCR derives from a man in his late teens or twenties in good health. The chain employs TRBV30 and TRBJ1-6; no clear D. What was sequenced was memory CD4+ T cells sorted from blood. Subset meaning: CD45RA-negative fraction. CDR3 nucleotides: TGTGCCTGGAGCGACAAGAATTCACCCCTCCACTTT. It encodes CAWSDKNSPLHF.